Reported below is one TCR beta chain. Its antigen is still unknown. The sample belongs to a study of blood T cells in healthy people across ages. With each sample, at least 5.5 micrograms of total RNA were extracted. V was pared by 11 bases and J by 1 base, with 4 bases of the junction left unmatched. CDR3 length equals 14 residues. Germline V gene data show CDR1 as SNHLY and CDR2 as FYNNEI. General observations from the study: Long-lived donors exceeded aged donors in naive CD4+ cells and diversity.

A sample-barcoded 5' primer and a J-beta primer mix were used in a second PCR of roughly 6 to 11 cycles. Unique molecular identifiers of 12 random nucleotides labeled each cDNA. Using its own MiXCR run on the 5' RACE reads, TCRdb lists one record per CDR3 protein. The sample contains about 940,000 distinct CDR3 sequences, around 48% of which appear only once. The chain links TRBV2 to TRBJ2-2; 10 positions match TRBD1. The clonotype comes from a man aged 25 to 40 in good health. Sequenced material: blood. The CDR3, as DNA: TGTGCCGGCCGGACAGGGGGGAACACCGGGGAGCTGTTTTTT. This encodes CAGRTGGNTGELFF.